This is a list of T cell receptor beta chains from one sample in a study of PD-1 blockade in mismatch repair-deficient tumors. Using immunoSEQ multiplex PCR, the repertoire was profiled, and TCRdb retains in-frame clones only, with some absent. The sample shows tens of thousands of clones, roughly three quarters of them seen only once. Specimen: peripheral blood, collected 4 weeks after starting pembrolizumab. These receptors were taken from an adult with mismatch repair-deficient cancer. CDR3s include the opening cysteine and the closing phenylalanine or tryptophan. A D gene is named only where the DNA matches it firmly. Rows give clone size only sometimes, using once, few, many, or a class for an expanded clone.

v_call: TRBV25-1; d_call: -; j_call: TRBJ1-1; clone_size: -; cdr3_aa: CASSWGGTEAFF; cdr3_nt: TGTGCCAGCAGTTGGGGTGGAACTGAAGCTTTCTTT
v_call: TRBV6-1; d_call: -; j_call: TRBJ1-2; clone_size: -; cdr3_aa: CASSLEGYYGYTF; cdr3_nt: TGTGCCAGCAGCCTCGAAGGATACTATGGCTACACCTTC
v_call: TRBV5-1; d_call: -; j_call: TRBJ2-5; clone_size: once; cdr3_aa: CASSLYGAGAMGETQYF; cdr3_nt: TGCGCCAGCAGCTTGTATGGCGCCGGGGCCATGGGGGAGACCCAGTACTTC
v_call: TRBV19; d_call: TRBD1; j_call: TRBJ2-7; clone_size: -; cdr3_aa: CASSIGDRPYEQYF; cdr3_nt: TGTGCCAGTAGTATAGGGGACAGGCCCTACGAGCAGTACTTC
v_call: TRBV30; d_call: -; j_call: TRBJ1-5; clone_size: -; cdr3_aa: CAWAGGGHQPQHF; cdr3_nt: TGTGCCTGGGCGGGAGGGGGACATCAGCCCCAGCATTTT
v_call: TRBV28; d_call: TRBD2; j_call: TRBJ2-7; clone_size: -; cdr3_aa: CASSLMATSGTAYEQYF; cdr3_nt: TGTGCCAGCAGTTTAATGGCGACTAGCGGGACCGCCTACGAGCAGTACTTC
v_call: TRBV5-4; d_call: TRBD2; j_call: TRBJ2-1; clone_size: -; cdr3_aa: CASSPTSGVGNEQFF; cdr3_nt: TGTGCCAGCAGCCCGACTAGCGGAGTCGGGAATGAGCAGTTCTTC
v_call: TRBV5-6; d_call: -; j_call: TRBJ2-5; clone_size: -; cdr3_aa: CASSLLAPQETQYF; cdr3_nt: TGTGCCAGCAGCTTGCTCGCCCCACAAGAGACCCAGTACTTC
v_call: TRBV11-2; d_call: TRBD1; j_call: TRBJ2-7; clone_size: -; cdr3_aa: CASSPDRIPSYEQYF; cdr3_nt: TGTGCCAGCAGCCCGGACAGGATACCCTCCTACGAGCAGTACTTC
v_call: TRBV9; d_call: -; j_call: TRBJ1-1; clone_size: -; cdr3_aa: CASSPGGGDAFF; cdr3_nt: TGTGCCAGCAGCCCGGGTGGGGGAGACGCTTTCTTT
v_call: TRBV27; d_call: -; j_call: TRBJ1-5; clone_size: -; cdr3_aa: CASKLVPDSNQPQHF; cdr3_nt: TGTGCCAGCAAGTTAGTACCCGATAGCAATCAGCCCCAGCATTTT
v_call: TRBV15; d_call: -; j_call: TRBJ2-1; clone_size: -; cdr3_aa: CATSLDPTGEQFF; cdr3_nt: TGTGCCACCAGCCTTGACCCTACCGGTGAGCAGTTCTTC
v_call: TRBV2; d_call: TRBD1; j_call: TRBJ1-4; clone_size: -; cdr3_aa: CASSDTGGTNEKLFF; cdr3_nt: TGTGCCAGCAGTGATACAGGGGGCACTAATGAAAAACTGTTTTTT
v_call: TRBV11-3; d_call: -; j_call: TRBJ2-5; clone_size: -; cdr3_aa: CASSLVNQGTQYF; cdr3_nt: TGTGCCAGCAGCTTAGTAAACCAGGGGACCCAGTACTTC
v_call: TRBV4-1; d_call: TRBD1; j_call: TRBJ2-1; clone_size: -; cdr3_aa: CASADRATYNEQFF; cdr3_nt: TGCGCCAGCGCCGACAGGGCCACCTACAATGAGCAGTTCTTC
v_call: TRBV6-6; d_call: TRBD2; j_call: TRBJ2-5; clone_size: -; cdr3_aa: CASSPGLAGVEETQYF; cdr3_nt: TGTGCCAGCAGTCCCGGACTAGCGGGAGTCGAAGAGACCCAGTACTTC
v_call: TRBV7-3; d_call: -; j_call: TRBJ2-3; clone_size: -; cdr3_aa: CASSSHPSASSTDTQYF; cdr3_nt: TGTGCCAGCAGCTCTCACCCTAGCGCCTCTAGCACAGATACGCAGTATTTT
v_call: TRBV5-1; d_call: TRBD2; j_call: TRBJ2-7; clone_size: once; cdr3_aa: CASSLGTSGRVLEQYF; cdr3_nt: TGCGCCAGCAGCTTAGGGACTAGCGGGAGGGTCTTGGAGCAGTACTTC
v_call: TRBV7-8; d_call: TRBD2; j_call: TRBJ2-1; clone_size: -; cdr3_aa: CASSVAGGVSGEQFF; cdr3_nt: TGTGCCAGCAGCGTAGCGGGCGGCGTTAGTGGTGAGCAGTTCTTC
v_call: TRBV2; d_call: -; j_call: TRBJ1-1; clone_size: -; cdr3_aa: CAGHRLMNTEAFF; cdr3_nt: TGTGCCGGACACAGGCTTATGAACACTGAAGCTTTCTTT
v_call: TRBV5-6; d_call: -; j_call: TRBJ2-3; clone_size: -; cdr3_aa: CASSFATNTQYF; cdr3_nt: TGTGCCAGCAGCTTTGCTACGAATACGCAGTATTTT
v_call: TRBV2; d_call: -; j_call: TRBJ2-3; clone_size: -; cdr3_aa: CASRETASTDTQYF; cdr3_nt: TGTGCCAGCAGAGAGACTGCTTCCACAGATACGCAGTATTTT
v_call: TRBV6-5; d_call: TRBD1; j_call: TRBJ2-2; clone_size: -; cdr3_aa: CASSFVGQPAGELFF; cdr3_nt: TGTGCCAGCAGTTTCGTGGGACAGCCCGCCGGGGAGCTGTTTTTT
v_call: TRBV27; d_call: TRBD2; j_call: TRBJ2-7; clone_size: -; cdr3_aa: CASSLGLDAYEQYF; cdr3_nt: TGTGCCAGCAGTCTCGGACTAGACGCGTACGAGCAGTACTTC
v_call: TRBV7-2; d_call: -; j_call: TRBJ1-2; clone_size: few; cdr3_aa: CASSFISIGGDTF; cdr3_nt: TGTGCCAGCAGCTTTATTAGTATCGGGGGGGACACCTTC
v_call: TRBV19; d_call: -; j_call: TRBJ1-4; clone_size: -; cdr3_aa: CASSMATNEKLFF; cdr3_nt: TGTGCCAGTAGTATGGCAACTAATGAAAAACTGTTTTTT
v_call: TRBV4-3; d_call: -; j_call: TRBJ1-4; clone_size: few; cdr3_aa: CASSPDTSNEKLFF; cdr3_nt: TGCGCCAGCAGCCCCGACACCAGCAATGAAAAACTGTTTTTT
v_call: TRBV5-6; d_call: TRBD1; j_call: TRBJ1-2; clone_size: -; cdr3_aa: CASSSTGNYGYTF; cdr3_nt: TGTGCCAGCAGCTCGACAGGGAACTATGGCTACACCTTC
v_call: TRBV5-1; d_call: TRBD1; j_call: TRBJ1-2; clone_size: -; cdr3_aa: CASSSQTGAGGYTF; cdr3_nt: TGCGCCAGCAGCTCCCAGACAGGGGCGGGTGGCTACACCTTC
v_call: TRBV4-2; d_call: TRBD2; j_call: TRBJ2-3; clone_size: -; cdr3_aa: CASSQERGTSDKDTQYF; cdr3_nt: TGTGCCAGCAGCCAAGAACGGGGGACTAGCGACAAAGATACGCAGTATTTT
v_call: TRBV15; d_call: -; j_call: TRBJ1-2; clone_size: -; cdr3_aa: CATSRAVTANYGYTF; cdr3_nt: TGTGCCACCAGCAGGGCCGTTACGGCGAACTATGGCTACACCTTC
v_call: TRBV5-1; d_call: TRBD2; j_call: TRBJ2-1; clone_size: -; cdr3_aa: CASSFPTSGDYEQFF; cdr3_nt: TGCGCCAGCAGCTTCCCGACTAGCGGGGACTATGAGCAGTTCTTC
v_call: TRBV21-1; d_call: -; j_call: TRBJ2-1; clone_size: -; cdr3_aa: CASHRKVIDEQFF; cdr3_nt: TGTGCCAGCCACCGTAAAGTTATTGATGAGCAGTTCTTC
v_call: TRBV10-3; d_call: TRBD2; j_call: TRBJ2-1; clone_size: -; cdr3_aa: CAISGELAGVYNEQFF; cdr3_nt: TGTGCCATCAGTGGAGAACTAGCGGGAGTTTACAATGAGCAGTTCTTC
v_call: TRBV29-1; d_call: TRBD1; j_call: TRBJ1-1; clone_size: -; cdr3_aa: CSVNRDRNTEAFF; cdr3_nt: TGCAGCGTTAACCGGGACAGGAACACTGAAGCTTTCTTT
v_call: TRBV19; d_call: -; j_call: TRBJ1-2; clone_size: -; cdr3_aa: CASSITGAGNYGYTF; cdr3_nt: TGTGCCAGTAGTATAACGGGGGCAGGGAACTATGGCTACACCTTC
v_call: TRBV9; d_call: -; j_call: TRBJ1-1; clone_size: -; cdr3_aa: CASSPTNAGGTEAFF; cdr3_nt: TGTGCCAGCAGCCCAACAAACGCGGGGGGCACTGAAGCTTTCTTT
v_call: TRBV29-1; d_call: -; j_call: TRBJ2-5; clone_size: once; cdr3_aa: CSAQWGQETQYF; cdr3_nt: TGCAGCGCCCAATGGGGGCAAGAGACCCAGTACTTC
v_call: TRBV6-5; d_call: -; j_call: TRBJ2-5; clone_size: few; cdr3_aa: CASSPSPGRQETQYF; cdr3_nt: TGTGCCAGCAGTCCTTCACCGGGGAGGCAAGAGACCCAGTACTTC
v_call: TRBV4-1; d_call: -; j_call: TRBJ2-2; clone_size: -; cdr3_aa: CASEDRNTGELFF; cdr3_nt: TGCGCCAGCGAGGACAGGAACACCGGGGAGCTGTTTTTT
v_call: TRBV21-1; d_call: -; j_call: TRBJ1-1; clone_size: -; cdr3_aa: CASSKVYRGDTEAFF; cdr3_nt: TGTGCCAGCAGCAAAGTCTACAGGGGGGACACTGAAGCTTTCTTT
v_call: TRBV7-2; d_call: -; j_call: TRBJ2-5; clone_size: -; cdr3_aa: CASSLDPGQEETQYF; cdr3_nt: TGTGCCAGCAGCTTAGATCCGGGTCAAGAGGAGACCCAGTACTTC
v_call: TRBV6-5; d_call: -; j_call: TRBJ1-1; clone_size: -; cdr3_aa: CASRRGTEAFF; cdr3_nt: TGTGCCAGCCGGCGGGGCACTGAGGCTTTCTTT
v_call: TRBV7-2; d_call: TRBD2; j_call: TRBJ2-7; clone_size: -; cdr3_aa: CASSMTSGSSYEQYF; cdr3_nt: TGTGCCAGCAGCATGACTAGCGGGTCCTCCTACGAGCAGTACTTC
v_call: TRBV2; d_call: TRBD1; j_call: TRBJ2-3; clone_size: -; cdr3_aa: CASSEDAAGTGDTDTQYF; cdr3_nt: TGTGCCAGCAGTGAGGACGCGGCTGGGACAGGGGACACAGATACGCAGTATTTT
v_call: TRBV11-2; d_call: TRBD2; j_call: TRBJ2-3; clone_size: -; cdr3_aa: CASRYPGTSTPSQYF; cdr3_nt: TGTGCCAGCAGGTACCCGGGGACTAGTACCCCTTCGCAGTATTTT